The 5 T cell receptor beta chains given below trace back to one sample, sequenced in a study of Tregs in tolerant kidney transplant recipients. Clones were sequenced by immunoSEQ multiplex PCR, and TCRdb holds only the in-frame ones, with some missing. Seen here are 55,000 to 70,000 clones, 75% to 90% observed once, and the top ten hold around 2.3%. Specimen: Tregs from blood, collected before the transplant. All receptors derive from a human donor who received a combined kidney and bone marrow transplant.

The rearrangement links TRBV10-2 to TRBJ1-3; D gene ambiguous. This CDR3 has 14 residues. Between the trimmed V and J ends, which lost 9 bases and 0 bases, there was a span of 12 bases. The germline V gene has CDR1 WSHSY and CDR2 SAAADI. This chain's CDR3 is CASSAGDSGNTIYF. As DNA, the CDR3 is TGCGCCAGTTCTGCCGGTGACTCTGGAAACACCATATATTTT.

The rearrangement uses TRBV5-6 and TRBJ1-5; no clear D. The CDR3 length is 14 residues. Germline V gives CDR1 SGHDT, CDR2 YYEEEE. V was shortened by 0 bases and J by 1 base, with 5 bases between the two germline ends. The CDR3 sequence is CASSLVGSNQPQHF. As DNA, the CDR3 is TGTGCCAGCAGCTTGGTGGGGAGCAATCAGCCCCAGCATTTT. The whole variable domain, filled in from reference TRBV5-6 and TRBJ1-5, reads DAGVTQSPTHLIKTRGQQVTLRCSPKSGHDTVSWYQQALGQGPQFIFQYYEEEERQRGNFPDRFSGHQFPNYSSELNVNALLLGDSALYLCASSLVGSNQPQHFGDGTRLSIL.

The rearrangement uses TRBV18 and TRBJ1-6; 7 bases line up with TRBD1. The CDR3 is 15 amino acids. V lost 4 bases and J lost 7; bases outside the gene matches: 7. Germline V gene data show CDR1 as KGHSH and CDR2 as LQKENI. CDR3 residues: CASSQGAVVNSPLHF. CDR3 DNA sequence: TGTGCCAGCTCACAGGGGGCAGTGGTGAATTCACCCCTCCACTTT.

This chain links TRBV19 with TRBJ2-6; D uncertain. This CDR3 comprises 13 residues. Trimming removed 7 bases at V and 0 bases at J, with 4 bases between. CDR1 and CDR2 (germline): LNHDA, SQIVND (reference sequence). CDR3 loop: CASTVSGANVLTF. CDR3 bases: TGTGCCAGTACCGTCTCTGGGGCCAACGTCCTGACTTTC.

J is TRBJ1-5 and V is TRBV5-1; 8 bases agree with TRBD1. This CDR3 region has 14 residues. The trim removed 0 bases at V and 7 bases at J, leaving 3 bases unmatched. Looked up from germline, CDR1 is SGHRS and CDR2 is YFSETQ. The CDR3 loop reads CASSLDRGGQPQHF. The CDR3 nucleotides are TGCGCCAGCAGCTTGGACAGGGGGGGCCAGCCCCAGCATTTT.